This T cell receptor beta chain was found in a study of blood T cell repertoires in COVID-19. Study-wide background: Sites across the United States, Italy and Spain contributed samples from acute and convalescent COVID-19. PBMCs, B-cell-depleted T cells, or T cells were the source of the cDNA or gDNA that made up the material.

Per the study methods: Nucleated cell counts were estimated from reference gene primer amplification. Here immunoSEQ multiplex PCR was the method, and the copy in TCRdb shows in-frame clones only, minus some. V and J calls and clone size follow that table, whereas D and trimming were derived from the DNA. The table shows 13,000 or so clones, with about 76% occurring only once. This CDR3 is built from 15 residues. V was shortened by 4 bases and J by 2 bases, with 15 bases between the two germline ends. Germline loops: CDR1 SGHNT, CDR2 YYREEE (reference sequence). The sequencing sample was made of peripheral blood. This rearrangement joins TRBV5-4 to TRBJ1-2; possibly TRBD1 for D (6 bases). The sequence came from a woman older than 75 with acute or convalescent COVID-19. The CDR3: CASSVRGQGNYGYTF. In DNA form, the CDR3 reads TGTGCCAGCAGCGTGCGCGGCCAGGGGAACTATGGCTACACCTTC.